The present T cell receptor (beta chain) was sequenced within a study of T cell changes during pregnancy in multiple sclerosis. CDR1 and CDR2 from the germline V gene are SGDLS and YYNGEE. V was trimmed by 2 bases and J by 5 bases, leaving 14 bases between them. The CDR3 has 14 residues. Here immunoSEQ multiplex PCR was the method, and the copy in TCRdb shows in-frame clones only, minus some. The data contain about 20,000 clones, roughly 89% of them singletons. The TCR comes from a female donor in good health, enrolled as a control in a pregnancy study. The chain carries TRBV9 and TRBJ2-7; a weak D match, TRBD2 (6 bases). Sequencing used CD4+ T cells from peripheral blood mononuclear cells, obtained in the third trimester of pregnancy. CDR3 nucleotides: TGTGCCAGCAGCGTTAACGGGGCGGGGAACGAGCAGTACTTC. The encoded protein is CASSVNGAGNEQYF.